This T cell receptor beta chain came from a study of blood T cell repertoires in COVID-19. Overall study: T cells, B-cell-depleted T cells, or PBMCs provided the cDNA or gDNA that served as material.

In Seattle, patients joined the study during active infection and were tracked longitudinally. V was clipped by 6 bases and J by 5 bases; unmatched bases: 9. Per the germline V gene, CDR1 is ENHRY and CDR2 is SYGVKD. The CDR3 sequence is 16 residues long. Assay used: immunoSEQ multiplex PCR; TCRdb lists only in-frame clones, some missing. The sample has 350,000 to 450,000 clones; 80% to 90% are singletons. The material sequenced was peripheral blood. The source is a woman aged 60-75 years with COVID-19, enrolled during active disease. The chain employs TRBV10-3 and TRBJ1-6; TRBD1 matches at 8 bases. CDR3 nucleotide sequence: TGTGCCATCAGCTCGGACAGGGTAGTAAATAATTCACCCCTCCACTTT. Encoded protein: CAISSDRVVNNSPLHF.